A selection of T cell receptor beta chains follows, all from one sample in a study of brain T cells in children with intractable seizures. Repertoires were generated with immunoSEQ multiplex PCR, while TCRdb's copy carries only in-frame clones and drops some. The sample yields 300,000 to 400,000 clones, over 85% seen once. This sample comprised peripheral blood, obtained roughly 5 months after surgery. These receptors were taken from a boy younger than two with tuberous sclerosis and intractable seizures. Both conserved end residues are part of each CDR3. The order of the fields is clone size, D gene, J gene, V gene, CDR3 protein. A D gene is named only where the DNA matches it firmly. The size field is filled for only some rows; it gives once, few, many or a size class.

-,-,TRBJ1-5,TRBV24-1,CATPADRINQPQHF
once,-,TRBJ1-2,TRBV27,CASSSGGTPNYGYTF
-,TRBD2,TRBJ2-7,TRBV28,CASSETSGRALDEQYF
-,TRBD1,TRBJ2-7,TRBV19,CASSTEDRGGHEQYF
-,TRBD1,TRBJ2-3,TRBV6-2/TRBV6-3,CATSRGQGETDTQYF
-,-,TRBJ1-2,TRBV2,CASSEASGHILGDYGYTF
-,-,TRBJ1-2,TRBV10-3,CAIPGGGSNYGYTF
-,-,TRBJ1-4,TRBV18,CASSPDRAEKLFF
-,-,TRBJ2-7,TRBV6-5,CASRTDILPSYEQYF
-,-,TRBJ2-1,TRBV6-5,CASARAEQFF